Included here is one TCR beta chain sequence, with context. Its antigen is unknown. Per-base qualities were not stored, and no clone one base away is much larger. The record originates from a study of PD-1 blockade in mismatch repair-deficient tumors (dated by TCRdb to the late 2010s). Concerning the study at large: Between September 2013 and 2016, 86 consecutive patients with some 12 mismatch repair-deficient cancer types, all previously treated and progressing, were enrolled in the trial. Tumor-associated T cell clones were tracked in the peripheral blood of patients responding to PD-1 blockade by deep sequencing of TCR CDR3 regions.

Mismatch repair deficiency in every enrolled patient was established by polymerase chain reaction or immunohistochemistry. A few patients who responded to pembrolizumab therapy underwent TCR sequencing. The phase II trial prospectively tested pembrolizumab PD-1 blockade in advanced mismatch repair-deficient cancers regardless of tissue of origin. Peripheral blood T cell samples were serially collected before and at multiple times after PD-1 blockade was started. The timing of each blood sample was reported as weeks after the first dose of pembrolizumab. Reading from cysteine to phenylalanine, the CDR3 counts 15 amino acids. The entry retains the CDR3 DNA only, 45 bases that are in frame from base 1. CDR1 and CDR2, looked up from the germline V gene, are LGHNA and YSLEER. The germline V and J ends show losses of 0 bases and 6 bases respectively, and no gene match explains 5 bases of the junction. The method was the immunoSEQ multiplex PCR assay. In TCRdb, the immuneACCESS table is reduced to in-frame sequences with V and J assigned. These tables do not hold every clone; where another copy was compared, an unresolved V gene accounts for under half, and the others remain unexplained. In all, the sample holds 95,000 to 150,000 clones, and 86% of those were seen once. The ten largest clonotypes hold about 13% of the sample.

What the authors observed across the whole study: Tumor-resident clones, often undetectable in blood before treatment, expanded rapidly after pembrolizumab and then contracted, generally before radiologic responses.

The chain is made from TRBV4-3 and TRBJ2-1, with TRBD1 matching 7 junction bases. The sample was peripheral blood, taken 44 weeks after starting pembrolizumab. The source is an adult with mismatch repair-deficient cancer. The CDR3 region: CASSQEGGTANEQFF. The bases are TGCGCCAGCAGCCAAGAAGGTGGGACAGCCAATGAGCAGTTCTTC.